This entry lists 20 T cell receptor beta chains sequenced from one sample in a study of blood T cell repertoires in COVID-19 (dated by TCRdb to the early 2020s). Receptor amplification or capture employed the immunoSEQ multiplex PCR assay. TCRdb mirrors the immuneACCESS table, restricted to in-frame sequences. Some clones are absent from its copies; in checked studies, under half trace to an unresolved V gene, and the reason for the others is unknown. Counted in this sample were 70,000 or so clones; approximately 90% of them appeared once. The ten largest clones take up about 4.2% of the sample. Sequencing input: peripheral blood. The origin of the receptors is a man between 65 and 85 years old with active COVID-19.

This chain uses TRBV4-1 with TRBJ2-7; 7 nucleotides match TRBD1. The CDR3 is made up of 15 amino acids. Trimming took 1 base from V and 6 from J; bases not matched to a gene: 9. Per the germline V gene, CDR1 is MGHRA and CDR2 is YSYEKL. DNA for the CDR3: TGCGCCAGCAGCCAAGCGCCACGTACAGGGGCCGAGCAGTACTTC. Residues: CASSQAPRTGAEQYF.

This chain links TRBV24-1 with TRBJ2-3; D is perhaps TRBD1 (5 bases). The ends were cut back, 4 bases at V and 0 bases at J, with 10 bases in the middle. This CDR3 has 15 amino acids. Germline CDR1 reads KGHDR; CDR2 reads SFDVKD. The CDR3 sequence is CATSDPQVSTDTQYF. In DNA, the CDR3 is TGTGCCACCAGTGACCCACAGGTGAGCACAGATACGCAGTATTTT.

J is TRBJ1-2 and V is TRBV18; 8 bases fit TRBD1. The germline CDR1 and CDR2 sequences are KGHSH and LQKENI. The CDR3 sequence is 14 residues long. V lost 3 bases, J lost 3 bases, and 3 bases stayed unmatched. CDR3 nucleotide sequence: TGTGCCAGCTCACCGACAGGGGTCGACTATGGCTACACCTTC. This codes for CASSPTGVDYGYTF.

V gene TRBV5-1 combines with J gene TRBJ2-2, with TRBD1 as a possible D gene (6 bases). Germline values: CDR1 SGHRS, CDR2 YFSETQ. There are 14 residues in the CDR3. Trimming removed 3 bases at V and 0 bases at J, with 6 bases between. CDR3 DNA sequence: TGCGCCAGCAGCTGGGGGCCGAACACCGGGGAGCTGTTTTTT. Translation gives CASSWGPNTGELFF.

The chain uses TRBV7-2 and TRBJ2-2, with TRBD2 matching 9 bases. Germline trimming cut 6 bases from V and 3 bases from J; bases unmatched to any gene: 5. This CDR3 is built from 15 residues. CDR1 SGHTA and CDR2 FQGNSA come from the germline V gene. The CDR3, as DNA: TGTGCCAGCAGACAAACTAGCGGGTACACCGGGGAGCTGTTTTTT. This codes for CASRQTSGYTGELFF.

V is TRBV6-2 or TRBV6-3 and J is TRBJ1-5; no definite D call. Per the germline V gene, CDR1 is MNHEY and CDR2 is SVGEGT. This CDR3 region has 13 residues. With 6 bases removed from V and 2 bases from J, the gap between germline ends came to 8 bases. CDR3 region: CASSRPGNQPQHF. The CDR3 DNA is TGTGCCAGCAGCCGCCCGGGCAATCAGCCCCAGCATTTT.

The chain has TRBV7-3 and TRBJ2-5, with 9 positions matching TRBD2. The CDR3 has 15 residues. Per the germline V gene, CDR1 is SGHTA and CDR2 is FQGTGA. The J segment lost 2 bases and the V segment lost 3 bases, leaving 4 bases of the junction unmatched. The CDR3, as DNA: TGTGCCAGCAGCTTGGTGGCGGGAGGGCAAGAGACCCAGTACTTC. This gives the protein CASSLVAGGQETQYF.

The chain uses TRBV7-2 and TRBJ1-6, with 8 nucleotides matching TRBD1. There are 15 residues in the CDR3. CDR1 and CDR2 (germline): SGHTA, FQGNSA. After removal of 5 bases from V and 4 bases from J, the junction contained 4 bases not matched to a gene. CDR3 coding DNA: TGTGCCAGCAGCCCCGGGACAGGATATAATTCACCCCTCCACTTT. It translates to CASSPGTGYNSPLHF.

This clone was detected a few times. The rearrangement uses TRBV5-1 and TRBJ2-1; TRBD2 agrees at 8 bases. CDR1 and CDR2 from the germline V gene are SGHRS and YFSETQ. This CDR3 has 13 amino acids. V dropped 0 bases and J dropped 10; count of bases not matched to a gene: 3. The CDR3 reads CASSLVTSEEQFF. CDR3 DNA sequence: TGCGCCAGCAGCTTGGTGACTAGCGAGGAGCAGTTCTTC.

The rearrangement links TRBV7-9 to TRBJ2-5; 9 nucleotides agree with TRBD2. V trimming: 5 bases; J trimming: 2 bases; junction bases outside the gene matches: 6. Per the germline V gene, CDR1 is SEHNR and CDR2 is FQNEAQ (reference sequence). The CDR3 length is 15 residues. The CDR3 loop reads CASSRGTSQQETQYF. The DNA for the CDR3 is TGTGCCAGCAGCCGCGGGACTAGCCAACAAGAGACCCAGTACTTC.

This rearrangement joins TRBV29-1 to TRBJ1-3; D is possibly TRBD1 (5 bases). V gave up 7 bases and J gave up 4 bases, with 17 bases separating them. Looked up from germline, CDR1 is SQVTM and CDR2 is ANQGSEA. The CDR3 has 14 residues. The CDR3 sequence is CSAGETGDGNTIYF. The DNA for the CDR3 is TGCAGCGCCGGTGAAACAGGAGACGGAAACACCATATATTTT.

The CDR3 loop is CASSSALGWGAGELFF. In nucleotides, the CDR3 is TGTGCCAGCAGCTCCGCGCTAGGCTGGGGCGCCGGGGAGCTGTTTTTT. The chain links TRBV7-2 to TRBJ2-2, with D possibly matching TRBD1 (5 bases). The CDR3 is 16 amino acids. Looked up from germline, CDR1 is SGHTA and CDR2 is FQGNSA. Trimming shortened V by 4 bases and J by 6 bases, and 18 bases separated the two germline ends.

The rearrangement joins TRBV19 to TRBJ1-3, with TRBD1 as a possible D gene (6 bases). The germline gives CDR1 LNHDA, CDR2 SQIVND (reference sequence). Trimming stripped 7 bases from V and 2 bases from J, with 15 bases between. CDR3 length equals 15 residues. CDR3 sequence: CASTQQGGPGNTIYF. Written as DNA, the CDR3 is TGTGCCAGTACGCAACAGGGTGGACCTGGAAACACCATATATTTT.

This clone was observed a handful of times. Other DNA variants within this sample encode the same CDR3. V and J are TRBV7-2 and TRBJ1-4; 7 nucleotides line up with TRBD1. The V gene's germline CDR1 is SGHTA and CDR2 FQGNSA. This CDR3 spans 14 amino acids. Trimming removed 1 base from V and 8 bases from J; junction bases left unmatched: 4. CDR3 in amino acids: CASSLEGAGEKLFF. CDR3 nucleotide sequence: TGTGCCAGCAGCTTAGAGGGGGCGGGGGAAAAACTGTTTTTT.

Here the CDR3 DNA reads TGTGCCAGTAGTCCAGGGGGTGGCGCAGATACGCAGTATTTT. Amino acids: CASSPGGGADTQYF. This sequence joins TRBV19 and TRBJ2-3; the match to TRBD1 covers 7 bases. J lost 4 bases, V lost 5 bases, and 6 bases had no gene match. Germline V gives CDR1 LNHDA, CDR2 SQIVND (reference sequence). The CDR3 sequence is 14 residues long.

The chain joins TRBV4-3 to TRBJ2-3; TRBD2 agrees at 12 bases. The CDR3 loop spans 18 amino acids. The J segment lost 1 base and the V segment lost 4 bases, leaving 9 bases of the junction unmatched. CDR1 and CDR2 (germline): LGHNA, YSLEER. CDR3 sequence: CASSRGLAGGGGTDTQYF. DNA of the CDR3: TGCGCCAGCAGCCGGGGGCTAGCGGGAGGGGGCGGCACAGATACGCAGTATTTT.

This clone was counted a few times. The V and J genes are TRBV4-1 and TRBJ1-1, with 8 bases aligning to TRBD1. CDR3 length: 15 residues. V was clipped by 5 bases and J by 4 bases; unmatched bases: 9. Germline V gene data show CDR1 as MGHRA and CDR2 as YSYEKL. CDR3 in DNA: TGCGCCAGCAGCACCACGCGTACAGGGGGCACTGAAGCTTTCTTT. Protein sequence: CASSTTRTGGTEAFF.

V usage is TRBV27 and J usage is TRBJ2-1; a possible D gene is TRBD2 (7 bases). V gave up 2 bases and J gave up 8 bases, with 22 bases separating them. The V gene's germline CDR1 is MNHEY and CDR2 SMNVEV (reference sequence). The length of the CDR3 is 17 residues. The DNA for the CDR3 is TGTGCCAGCAGTTTAATGCCGGGGGGTGGGGGGCTGGATGAGCAGTTCTTC. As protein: CASSLMPGGGGLDEQFF.

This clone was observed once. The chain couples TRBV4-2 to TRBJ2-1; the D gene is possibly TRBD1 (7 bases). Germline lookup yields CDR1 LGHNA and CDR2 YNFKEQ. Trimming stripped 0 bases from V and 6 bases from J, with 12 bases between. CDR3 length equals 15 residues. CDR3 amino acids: CASSQEEGAPNEQFF. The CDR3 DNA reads TGTGCCAGCAGCCAAGAGGAGGGGGCCCCCAATGAGCAGTTCTTC.

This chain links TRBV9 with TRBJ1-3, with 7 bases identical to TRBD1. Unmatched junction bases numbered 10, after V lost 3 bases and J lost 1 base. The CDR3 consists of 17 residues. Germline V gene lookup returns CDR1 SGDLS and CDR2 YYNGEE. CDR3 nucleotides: TGTGCCAGCAGCGCACCAGGACAGGCCTCTTCTGGAAACACCATATATTTT. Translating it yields CASSAPGQASSGNTIYF.